A selection of T cell receptor beta chains follows, all from one sample in a study of cytomegalovirus exposure and HLA in healthy donors. Only in-frame clones appear in the TCRdb table, and some are missing; sequencing was by immunoSEQ multiplex PCR. The repertoire consists of about 110,000 clones, with roughly an eighth occurring once and the leading ten covering approximately 16%. The sequencing input was PBMCs. The receptors shown here come from a man aged 35 to 55 in good health and CMV-seropositive. CDR3s include the opening cysteine and the closing phenylalanine or tryptophan. The order of the fields is CDR3 protein, CDR3 DNA, D gene, J gene, clone size, V gene. D genes are given only for firm matches. Not all rows give a size; the values are once, few, many and, for expanded clones, a class.

CASSLEGGLYNEQFF	TGCGCCAGCAGCTTGGAGGGAGGGCTCTACAATGAGCAGTTCTTC	TRBD2	TRBJ2-1	.	TRBV5-1
CASSARDYTYNEQFF	TGTGCCAGCAGCGCCCGGGACTACACTTACAATGAGCAGTTCTTC	TRBD2	TRBJ2-1	.	TRBV9
CASSPSADSTDTQYF	TGTGCCAGCAGCCCCTCGGCGGATAGCACAGATACGCAGTATTTT	.	TRBJ2-3	.	TRBV11-2
CAAGGVSRNTEAFF	TGTGCAGCCGGGGGGGTATCCCGGAACACTGAAGCTTTCTTT	.	TRBJ1-1	few	TRBV27
CASSPLTGARTNYGYTF	TGCGCCAGCAGCCCCCTGACAGGGGCTCGAACTAACTATGGCTACACCTTC	TRBD1	TRBJ1-2	.	TRBV5-1
CASSTRQGQGYGYTF	TGTGCCAGCAGCACGAGACAGGGCCAGGGGTATGGCTACACCTTC	TRBD1	TRBJ1-2	few	TRBV7-8
CASRRGTRGLQPLHF	TGTGCCAGCAGGAGGGGGACGAGAGGTCTACAACCCCTCCACTTT	.	TRBJ1-6	.	TRBV2
CASRTRQGDTDTQYF	TGTGCCAGTCGTACACGACAGGGGGACACAGATACGCAGTATTTT	TRBD1	TRBJ2-3	few	TRBV19
CASSPMTGFIGNEQFF	TGCGCCAGCAGCCCTATGACAGGGTTCATAGGCAATGAGCAGTTCTTC	TRBD1	TRBJ2-1	.	TRBV5-1
CASSLTGSYHQETQYF	TGTGCCAGCAGTTTAACGGGTAGCTACCACCAAGAGACCCAGTACTTC	.	TRBJ2-5	few	TRBV27
CAWSVLAADEQFF	TGTGCCTGGAGTGTTCTAGCGGCAGATGAGCAGTTCTTC	TRBD2	TRBJ2-1	few	TRBV30
CASSPQRAEQYF	TGTGCCAGCAGTCCCCAGAGGGCCGAGCAGTACTTC	.	TRBJ2-7	.	TRBV16
CASSLGSTEQFF	TGTGCCAGCAGCTTAGGCTCTACTGAGCAGTTCTTC	.	TRBJ2-1	many	TRBV7-9
CASSSPPVGKSTDTQYF	TGTGCCAGCAGTTCCCCCCCGGTGGGCAAAAGCACAGATACGCAGTATTTT	.	TRBJ2-3	few	TRBV27
CASSHRDQTQYF	TGTGCCAGCAGTCACAGGGATCAGACCCAGTACTTC	.	TRBJ2-5	.	TRBV6-6
CASGRQGGSYEQYF	TGTGCCAGCGGCAGACAGGGGGGCTCCTACGAGCAGTACTTC	TRBD1	TRBJ2-7	.	TRBV2
CASSRTGAFYEQYF	TGTGCCAGCAGCAGGACAGGGGCTTTCTACGAGCAGTACTTC	TRBD1	TRBJ2-7	.	TRBV27
CASTGAASGRTEQFF	TGTGCCAGCACCGGGGCGGCTAGCGGGAGAACTGAGCAGTTCTTC	TRBD2	TRBJ2-1	once	TRBV2
CASSSIRLAGTGELFF	TGTGCCAGCAGCTCAATCAGACTAGCGGGAACCGGGGAGCTGTTTTTT	TRBD2	TRBJ2-2	few	TRBV7-9
CASSEEGMGSSYNEQFF	TGTGCCAGCAGTGAAGAAGGAATGGGGAGCTCCTACAATGAGCAGTTCTTC	.	TRBJ2-1	.	TRBV2
CASSPGLAGVGNIQYF	TGTGCCAGCAGCCCGGGACTAGCGGGCGTAGGAAACATTCAGTACTTC	TRBD2	TRBJ2-4	.	TRBV5-6
CASSDSGGSSYEQYF	TGTGCCAGCAGTGATAGCGGGGGAAGCTCCTACGAGCAGTACTTC	TRBD2	TRBJ2-7	few	TRBV6-6
CASSLGGGTREQYF	TGCGCCAGCAGCTTGGGAGGGGGAACGCGTGAGCAGTACTTC	.	TRBJ2-7	.	TRBV5-1
CASSYSATGNTEAFF	TGTGCCAGCAGTTACTCAGCGACAGGGAACACTGAAGCTTTCTTT	.	TRBJ1-1	.	TRBV6-5